This T cell receptor (beta chain) is drawn from a study of early stage breast cancer tumors (TCRdb year 2017). About the full investigation: Of the 15 to 20 invasive breast tumors, some twelve were found to be estrogen receptor-positive, progesterone receptor-positive and HER2-negative. About 65% of the 12 ER+/PR+/HER2- tumors were invasive ductal carcinomas, while the other four were invasive lobular carcinomas. On average, each sample got about 9.6-fold read coverage. Across all samples, more than 2.5 million templates representing roughly 1,100,000 unique clonotypes were detected. Overall results and qualifications from the work: Because the cohort was small, a breakdown by tumor subtype could not be done. Roughly 2.6-fold higher T cell density and higher clonality were observed in tumors than in adjacent normal breast tissue. Greater similarity was observed between blood and normal breast repertoires than between blood and tumor repertoires, and tumor was distinguished from normal in most of the 16 patients when each tissue was compared with blood. Enriched TCRB sequences shared across patients were mostly commonly generated sequences, unlikely to play an important role in the tumor microenvironment. Chain pairing and functional markers such as CD4, CD8 and FOXP3 were missed by bulk genomic DNA sequencing of unsorted cells.

Notes on this clone: Its antigen is currently not known. The junction differs from germline at one of its ends, possibly a read error.

Dicing about 17-55 mg of tumor tissue typically gave a DNA yield of more than 3 ug. The study profiled bulk TCR beta-chain repertoires in matched peripheral blood, tumor and adjacent normal breast tissue taken from some 17 patients with early-stage breast cancer. Following resection, visually identified tumor tissue was excised and transferred into prechilled RNAlater. Tumor tissue (about 20-50 mg) was diced and then homogenized with a TissueLyser II in RLTplus buffer containing beta-mercaptoethanol and antifoaming agent. The Qiagen AllPrep DNA/RNA Mini kit was used to extract genomic DNA. CDR1 and CDR2 are read off the germline V gene as SGHAT and FQNNGV. Measured from the cysteine to the phenylalanine, the CDR3 is 12 residues long. Only the CDR3 region is kept as DNA, spanning 36 bases read in frame from base 1. Each sample was amplified as two independent genomic DNA replicates: approximately 0.5 ug for blood and approximately 1.5 ug for tumor or normal breast. TCRB sequencing of genomic DNA was carried out with the ImmunoSeq Intro kit according to the manufacturer's instructions. Multiplex PCR was run for roughly 31 cycles using proprietary primers and spike-in control sequences for absolute quantification. An 87-bp fragment spanning the CDR3 and flanking V and J genes was sequenced with single-end 150-bp reads. Seven samples, each with two replicates, were multiplexed per lane of an Illumina MiSeq using version 3.0 chemistry. Per the original workflow: Raw data were processed by the vendor's proprietary pipeline, with both replicates merged into one result per sample. To define clonotypes, the study grouped productive rearrangements that shared the V-gene family, CDR3 amino acid sequence and J-gene segment. Clonality was computed as 1 minus the normalized Shannon entropy (Pielou evenness) of TCRB abundances. T cell density was estimated as total templates divided by the number of input cells, with the number of input cells inferred from the DNA input amount. Recon with default parameters was used to estimate total repertoire diversity and clonality. Clonotypes with over 0.1% abundance in tumor and at least 32-fold higher abundance in tumor than in normal breast were defined as tumor-enriched. Not all clones reach the TCRdb copy of this immuneACCESS table, which keeps in-frame sequences only. Checked studies attribute under half of the gap to unresolved V genes and leave the rest unexplained. The V and J calls and clone size are taken from that table; D and trimming were inferred from the DNA. The sample table records around 10,000 clones; roughly 60% of these occur just once. 12% of the sample is taken by the ten largest.

Sequencing input: breast tumor tissue. The origin of this receptor is a person in their sixties with breast cancer. The chain employs TRBV11-2 and TRBJ1-3; the D gene is not confidently resolved. The CDR3 corresponds to CASSLGGSTIYF. The bases are TGTGCCAGCAGCTTAGGGGGAAGCACCATATATTTT.